These 25 T cell receptor beta chains came from one sample sequenced in a study of cytomegalovirus exposure and HLA in healthy donors. Use of 60 Vbeta and 13 Jbeta primers characterized the PCR. The data were produced by immunoSEQ multiplex PCR, yet TCRdb's version contains in-frame clones alone and is incomplete. The repertoire table contains under 150,000 clones. The specimen sequenced was PBMCs. Receptor source: a woman in her forties in good health and CMV-seronegative.

The chain joins TRBV5-1 to TRBJ2-3, with 9 bases lining up with TRBD1. Trimming at V came to 4 bases and at J to 5 bases, leaving 5 bases not matched to a gene. The length of the CDR3 is 14 residues. Germline V gene lookup returns CDR1 SGHRS and CDR2 YFSETQ. Here the CDR3 reads CASSRGQGGDTQYF. CDR3 coding DNA: TGCGCCAGCAGCCGGGGACAGGGAGGAGATACGCAGTATTTT.

The chain employs TRBV7-9 and TRBJ2-7; weak D call: TRBD2 (5 bases). The CDR3 is 9 amino acids. The V gene's germline CDR1 is SEHNR and CDR2 FQNEAQ (reference sequence). The germline V and J ends were trimmed by 11 bases and 6 bases, with 8 bases remaining between them. This CDR3 reads CAGEGEQYF. CDR3 in DNA: TGTGCCGGAGAGGGCGAGCAGTACTTC.

CDR3: CASRVALPGEKLFF. For the CDR3, the DNA is TGTGCCAGCAGAGTTGCCCTCCCAGGCGAAAAACTGTTTTTT. The genes are TRBV28 and TRBJ1-4; no firm D call. The CDR3 contains 14 residues. From germline, CDR1 is MDHEN and CDR2 SYDVKM. The ends were cut back, 6 bases at V and 8 bases at J, with 16 bases in the middle.

This chain links TRBV7-2 with TRBJ2-2, with 9 bases lining up with TRBD2. The CDR3 is 16 amino acids. CDR1 is SGHTA and CDR2 is FQGNSA in the germline V gene. Trimming took 5 bases from V and 6 from J; bases not matched to a gene: 10. CDR3 nucleotide sequence: TGTGCCAGCAGCCCCACCGCCGGGACTAGCTCCGGGGAGCTGTTTTTT. Its protein product is CASSPTAGTSSGELFF.

The gene calls are TRBV7-6 and TRBJ1-2; D is possibly TRBD1 (6 bases). This CDR3 spans 15 amino acids. CDR1 and CDR2 from the germline V gene are SGHVS and FNYEAQ. The V end was cut by 2 bases, the J end by 6 bases, with 16 bases between. The CDR3 DNA sequence: TGTGCCAGCAGCTTATCGTCAGGGGAGATTGATGGCTACACCTTC. This codes for CASSLSSGEIDGYTF.

The chain has TRBV6-1 and TRBJ2-5; possible D gene TRBD2, 5 bases. CDR3 length: 13 residues. The V gene lost 7 bases and the J gene lost 5 bases, with 14 bases spanning the gap. From germline, CDR1 is MNHNS and CDR2 SASEGT. As DNA, the CDR3 is TGTGCCAGCACCCAAGGGCGGAGGGAGACCCAGTACTTC. It is translated as CASTQGRRETQYF.

V and J are TRBV9 and TRBJ2-7, with 9 bases matching TRBD2. The CDR3 length is 15 residues. Germline CDR1 SGDLS, CDR2 YYNGEE. With V trimmed by 0 bases and J by 3 bases, 4 bases remained unmatched. The CDR3 here is CASSVVERGVYEQYV. The CDR3 bases are TGTGCCAGCAGCGTAGTCGAGCGGGGGGTCTACGAGCAGTACGTC.

The rearrangement uses TRBV5-6 and TRBJ1-3; possible D gene TRBD1, 5 bases. Germline V lookup: CDR1 SGHDT, CDR2 YYEEEE. V was clipped by 0 bases and J by 4 bases, with 11 bases between them. The CDR3 sequence is 15 residues long. CDR3 sequence (DNA): TGTGCCAGCAGCTTGGCCGCAGGGCAAGGAAACACCATATATTTT. Translation gives CASSLAAGQGNTIYF. Looking up the rest from reference TRBV5-6 and TRBJ1-3 gives the full variable domain: DAGVTQSPTHLIKTRGQQVTLRCSPKSGHDTVSWYQQALGQGPQFIFQYYEEEERQRGNFPDRFSGHQFPNYSSELNVNALLLGDSALYLCASSLAAGQGNTIYFGEGSWLTVV.

The CDR3 coding sequence is TGTGCCAGCAGCTTGGACTTGATTGGCACTGAAGCTTTCTTT. It is translated as CASSLDLIGTEAFF. The genes are TRBV7-2 and TRBJ1-1; D uncertain. Germline lookup yields CDR1 SGHTA and CDR2 FQGNSA. The CDR3 sequence is 14 residues long. V shed 3 bases and J shed 4 bases, with 12 bases lying between them.

This rearrangement joins TRBV19 to TRBJ2-7; D not resolved. Trimming stripped 7 bases from V and 5 bases from J, with 18 bases between. In germline, CDR1 is LNHDA, CDR2 SQIVND (reference sequence). This CDR3 is built from 14 residues. The CDR3 DNA reads as TGTGCCAGTACCCCGCAAGGAGTTCCCCACGAGCAGTACTTC. Protein sequence: CASTPQGVPHEQYF.

The rearrangement joins TRBV5-1 to TRBJ2-3; D is perhaps TRBD2 (6 bases). V lost 4 bases and J 0 bases, leaving 12 bases between the germline ends. This CDR3 region has 15 residues. Germline V CDR1 and CDR2: SGHRS, YFSETQ. The CDR3 is CASSNGLYSTDTQYF. CDR3 sequence (DNA): TGCGCCAGCAGCAACGGACTATACAGCACAGATACGCAGTATTTT.

The rearrangement links TRBV7-2 to TRBJ1-1; TRBD1 might be the D (6 bases). Germline values: CDR1 SGHTA, CDR2 FQGNSA. V gave up 6 bases and J gave up 1 base, with 9 bases separating them. This CDR3 has 13 amino acids. CDR3 DNA sequence: TGTGCCAGCAGTCGACAGGAGAACACTGAAGCTTTCTTT. Amino acid sequence: CASSRQENTEAFF.

The chain is built from TRBV28 and TRBJ1-2, with D uncertain. CDR1 and CDR2 (germline): MDHEN, SYDVKM. The V and J ends lost 6 bases and 8 bases respectively, with 25 bases between them. This CDR3 has 16 residues. This chain's CDR3 is CASSHRRVLKLSGYTF. The CDR3 bases are TGTGCCAGCAGCCATAGGAGAGTCCTTAAGTTGTCGGGCTACACCTTC.

The J gene is TRBJ1-6, the V gene TRBV11-2; 10 nucleotides line up with TRBD1. Germline V gene lookup returns CDR1 SGHAT and CDR2 FQNNGV. The V segment lost 5 bases and the J segment 7 bases; nucleotides outside the gene matches: 5. The CDR3 loop spans 15 amino acids. CDR3 residues: CASSPRTGGNSPLHF. CDR3 DNA: TGTGCCAGCAGCCCGCGGACAGGGGGAAATTCACCCCTCCACTTT.

This chain connects TRBV2 to TRBJ2-5; 10 bases agree with TRBD2. The length of the CDR3 is 15 residues. CDR1 is SNHLY and CDR2 is FYNNEI in the germline V gene. With 5 bases clipped from V and 7 bases from J, the junction kept 10 bases outside the gene matches. The CDR3 DNA reads TGTGCCAGCAGTCCCAGCGGGGGGGCCTTTGGGACCCAGTACTTC. Amino acids: CASSPSGGAFGTQYF.

The chain links TRBV6-1 to TRBJ1-2, with D possibly TRBD1 on 5 matching bases. V lost 7 bases, J lost 2 bases, and 14 bases lay in between. Germline CDR1 and CDR2: MNHNS and SASEGT. The CDR3 covers 14 residues. The CDR3 DNA follows: TGTGCCAGCACCTCCGGGGGTCAGAACTATGGCTACACCTTC. This gives the protein CASTSGGQNYGYTF.

Concerning this clone: A read error may produce the germline difference seen at one junction end. V is TRBV28 and J is TRBJ2-7; 9 bases agree with TRBD2. The CDR3 spans 13 residues. Germline CDR1 reads MDHEN; CDR2 reads SYDVKM. CDR3 in amino acids: CGSGGYGIYEQYF. DNA of the CDR3: TGTGGCAGCGGGGGGTACGGTATCTACGAGCAGTACTTC. Using reference TRBV28 and TRBJ2-7 for the parts outside the CDR3, the full variable domain is DVKVTQSSRYLVKRTGEKVFLECVQDMDHENMFWYRQDPGLGLRLIYFSYDVKMKEKGDIPEGYSVSREKKERFSLILESASTNQTSMYLCGSGGYGIYEQYFGPGTRLTVT.

The chain combines TRBV4-2 with TRBJ1-2; D is uncertain. CDR3 length: 14 residues. Per the germline V gene, CDR1 is LGHNA and CDR2 is YNFKEQ. V dropped 5 bases and J dropped 4 bases, with 14 bases sitting between them. The CDR3 protein is CASSSEVQAYGYTF. As DNA, the CDR3 is TGTGCCAGCAGCTCAGAAGTGCAGGCCTATGGCTACACCTTC.

The gene calls are TRBV10-3 and TRBJ2-1; 14 nucleotides align to TRBD2. Germline CDR1 and CDR2: ENHRY and SYGVKD. CDR3 length: 16 residues. The V and J ends lost 0 bases and 6 bases, in that order; junction bases with no gene match: 1. The CDR3 DNA follows: TGTGCCATCAGTGAGTCGGGGACTAGCGGGGGCAATGAGCAGTTCTTC. As protein: CAISESGTSGGNEQFF.

V gene TRBV5-1 combines with J gene TRBJ1-6, with 8 bases that match TRBD1. The CDR3 totals 15 residues. V shed 4 bases and J 8 bases; nucleotides not matched to a gene: 8. Per germline, CDR1 SGHRS and CDR2 YFSETQ. The CDR3 nucleotides are TGCGCCAGCAGCCTATGGACAGGGCGGGATTCACCCCTCCACTTT. It encodes CASSLWTGRDSPLHF.

V is TRBV9 and J is TRBJ2-1; 8 bases agree with TRBD2. J lost 6 bases, V lost 3 bases, and 5 bases had no gene match. The CDR3 runs to 14 residues. CDR1 SGDLS and CDR2 YYNGEE come from the germline V gene. The CDR3 reads CASSAQLAVNEQFF. CDR3 DNA: TGTGCCAGCAGCGCACAACTAGCGGTCAATGAGCAGTTCTTC.

The chain employs TRBV11-2 and TRBJ2-2, with D possibly TRBD2 on 5 matching bases. Trimming pared 3 bases from V and 6 bases from J, leaving 8 bases between. This CDR3 is 13 amino acids long. Germline values: CDR1 SGHAT, CDR2 FQNNGV. This CDR3 is CASSLRVPGELFF. In DNA form, the CDR3 reads TGTGCCAGCAGCTTGAGGGTCCCCGGGGAGCTGTTTTTT.

Written as DNA, the CDR3 is TGTGCCAGCAGCTCGCGGGTAGCTAATGAAAAACTGTTTTTT. Translation: CASSSRVANEKLFF. The rearrangement uses TRBV7-8 and TRBJ1-4; D is unresolved. The CDR3 length is 14 residues. Germline-derived CDR1 and CDR2 are SGHVS and FQNEAQ. With 4 bases removed from V and 3 bases from J, the gap between germline ends came to 9 bases. The complete variable domain, with remaining parts taken from reference TRBV7-8 and TRBJ1-4, reads GAGVSQSPRYKVAKRGQDVALRCDPISGHVSLFWYQQALGQGPEFLTYFQNEAQLDKSGLPSDRFFAERPEGSVSTLKIQRTQQEDSAVYLCASSSRVANEKLFFGSGTQLSVL.

The chain employs TRBV5-1 and TRBJ2-1, with 8 bases aligning to TRBD1. Trimming at V came to 0 bases and at J to 3 bases, leaving 5 bases not matched to a gene. CDR1 is SGHRS and CDR2 is YFSETQ in the germline V gene. This CDR3 is 16 amino acids long. The DNA of the CDR3 is TGCGCCAGCAGCTTGGTTACAGGGGGGCACTACAATGAGCAGTTCTTC. This sequence encodes CASSLVTGGHYNEQFF.

The genes are TRBV5-1 and TRBJ2-3, with D perhaps TRBD2 (6 bases). Germline lookup yields CDR1 SGHRS and CDR2 YFSETQ. The V end was cut by 0 bases, the J end by 1 base, with 12 bases between. CDR3 size: 16 residues. The CDR3 DNA follows: TGCGCCAGCAGCTTGGACGGGAGTCGCGGCACAGATACGCAGTATTTT. Protein sequence: CASSLDGSRGTDTQYF.